This T cell receptor (beta chain) was obtained from a study of blood T cell repertoires in COVID-19 (dated by TCRdb to 2020 to 2021). At the level of the whole study: Collaborator samples came from the United States, Italy and Spain and covered acute and convalescent phases of COVID-19. HLA class I and class II types, where available, came from metadata supplied by the sample provider rather than from assay-based typing. Samples were obtained from the ongoing ImmuneRACE study (first 160 participants) and from about 1,300 subjects provided by 6 global collaborators. A freely available public database, intended as a resource for researchers studying the immune response to SARS-CoV-2, is where the repertoires were released. The sample metadata nearly always contained a de-identified subject ID, COVID-19 status, age in years and sex. The prospective study material was composed of cDNA or gDNA derived from T cells, B-cell-depleted T cells, or PBMCs. Subjects who had been exposed to COVID-19, were actively infected with it, or had recovered from it provided the deeply sampled blood TCRbeta repertoires that made up the dataset. Overall study outcomes, separate from this receptor: Clinical and demographic metadata were provided uncurated, with the amount varying by source and participant.

The CDR3 contains 15 residues, cysteine and phenylalanine counted. Just the 45-base CDR3 DNA is kept, in frame starting at base 1. V is shortened by 4 bases, J by 1 base, and the region joining them spans 11 bases. Reading the germline V gene gives CDR1 MDHEN and CDR2 SYDVKM. Whole blood was collected in K2EDTA tubes by collaborating institutions according to the institutions' own protocols. For TCRbeta analysis, collaborators shipped samples as frozen whole blood, isolated PBMCs, or DNA extracted from either of those sample types. About this clone: The specificity of this receptor is unknown. The input lacks base qualities; no much larger clone sits a single base away.

TCRbeta CDR3 regions were amplified from genomic DNA by means of the immunoSEQ Assay, a bias-controlled multiplex PCR. Per the source publication's procedure: Nucleated cell counts per sample were estimated from amplification of reference gene primers within the assay. To quantify the absolute abundance of each unique TCRbeta CDR3 rearrangement, sequence reads were collapsed and filtered. For each sample, productive Simpson clonality was calculated by taking the square root of Simpson's diversity index across productive rearrangements. Here the immuneACCESS table is served through TCRdb, limited to in-frame sequences with V and J called. Missing clones are a known gap in these copies; in checked studies unresolved V genes cover under half, and the rest lacks a known reason. V and J calls and clone size are those listed in that table; D and trimming were worked out from the DNA. Here the sample has almost 70,000 clones; about four fifths occur a single time. Roughly 50% of the sample is taken by the ten largest.

Recombination joined TRBV28 with TRBJ1-5; confidence is insufficient to name the D gene. The clonotype comes from a human donor in a cohort sampled during active COVID-19. Specimen: peripheral blood. The CDR3 region reads CASSSLHGSNQPQHF. The DNA sequence is as follows: TGTGCCAGCAGTTCCCTGCACGGGAGCAATCAGCCCCAGCATTTT.